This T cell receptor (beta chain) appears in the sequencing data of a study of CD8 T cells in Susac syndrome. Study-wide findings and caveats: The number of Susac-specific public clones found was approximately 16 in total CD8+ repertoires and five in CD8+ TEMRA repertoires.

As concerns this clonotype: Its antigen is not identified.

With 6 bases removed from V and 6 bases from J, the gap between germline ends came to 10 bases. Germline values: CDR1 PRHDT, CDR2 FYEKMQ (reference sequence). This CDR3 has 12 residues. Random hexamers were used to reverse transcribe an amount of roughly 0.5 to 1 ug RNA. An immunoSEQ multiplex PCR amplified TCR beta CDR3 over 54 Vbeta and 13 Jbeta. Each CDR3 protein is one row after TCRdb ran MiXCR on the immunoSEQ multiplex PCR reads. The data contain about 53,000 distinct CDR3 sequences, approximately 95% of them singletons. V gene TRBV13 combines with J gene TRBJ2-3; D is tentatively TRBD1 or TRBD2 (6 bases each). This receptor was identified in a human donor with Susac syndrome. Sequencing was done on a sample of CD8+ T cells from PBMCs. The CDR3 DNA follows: TGTGCCAGCAGTCGGAGGGGGGATACGCAGTATTTT. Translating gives CASSRRGDTQYF.